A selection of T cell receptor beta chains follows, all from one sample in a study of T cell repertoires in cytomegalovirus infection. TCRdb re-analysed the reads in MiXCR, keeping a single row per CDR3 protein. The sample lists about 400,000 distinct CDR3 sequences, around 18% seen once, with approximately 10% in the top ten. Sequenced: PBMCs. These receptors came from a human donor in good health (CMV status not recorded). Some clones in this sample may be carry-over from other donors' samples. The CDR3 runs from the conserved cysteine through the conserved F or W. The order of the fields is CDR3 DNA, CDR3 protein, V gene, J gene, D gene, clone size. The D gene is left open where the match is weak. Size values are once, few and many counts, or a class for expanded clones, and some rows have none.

TGTGCCAGTAGTATGAGGCAGCCGAATGATGGCTACACCTTC	CASSMRQPNDGYTF	TRBV19	TRBJ1-2	.	.
TGCGCCAGCAGCACTTACCCAGGGGACAAGACTGAAGCTTTCTTT	CASSTYPGDKTEAFF	TRBV5-1	TRBJ1-1	.	many
TGTGCCACCAGTGACTCCCCTTCACCACGGGTGGGCGAGCAGTACTTC	CATSDSPSPRVGEQYF	TRBV24-1	TRBJ2-7	.	.
TGTGCCAGCAGTTACTCCCCAAACAGGGAGTTCGCAACTAATGAAAAACTGTTTTTT	CASSYSPNREFATNEKLFF	TRBV6-5	TRBJ1-4	.	few
TGTGCCAGCAAGATTACGGGTACAGGGAGGTACGAGCAGTACTTC	CASKITGTGRYEQYF	TRBV6-6	TRBJ2-7	.	few
TGCGCCAGCAGTGCCGAAGGGGGACTAGCGTACGAGCAGTACTTC	CASSAEGGLAYEQYF	TRBV10-2	TRBJ2-7	TRBD2	.
TGTGCCAGCAGTAAGGACAGGCGGTACGAGCAGTACTTC	CASSKDRRYEQYF	TRBV27	TRBJ2-7	TRBD1	few
TGCGCCAGCAGCTTCCTAGCGGGAGACGAGCAGTACTTC	CASSFLAGDEQYF	TRBV5-1	TRBJ2-7	TRBD2	.
TGTGCCAGCAGCCCAGCGGCGATGGAGACCCAGTACTTC	CASSPAAMETQYF	TRBV7-4	TRBJ2-5	.	.
TGCGCCAGCAGCCAACCGGGACAGGGCCTCCGTGGCTACACCTTC	CASSQPGQGLRGYTF	TRBV4-1	TRBJ1-2	TRBD1	.
TGTGCCAGCAGCTACATTTCCCGGGACAAAGGGGCAGATACGCAGTATTTT	CASSYISRDKGADTQYF	TRBV7-2	TRBJ2-3	.	many
TGTGCCAGCAGTTTAGACCGGACAGCTTCTTTCCCCTACGAGCAGTACTTC	CASSLDRTASFPYEQYF	TRBV12-3/TRBV12-4	TRBJ2-7	.	few
TGTGCCAGCAGCCAAGACCCAGGGGGGGAATCCGATGAGCAGTTCTTC	CASSQDPGGESDEQFF	TRBV14	TRBJ2-1	.	.
TGTGCCAGCAGCTTCTCGGGGGGGTCTGAGCAGTTCTTC	CASSFSGGSEQFF	TRBV7-9	TRBJ2-1	TRBD2	.
TGTGCCAGCAGCTTAGCCTCAGGGGAAGAGACCCAGTACTTC	CASSLASGEETQYF	TRBV7-2	TRBJ2-5	.	many
TGCAGTGCTAGAGAGGGCACCTCTGGAAACACCATATATTTT	CSAREGTSGNTIYF	TRBV20-1	TRBJ1-3	.	few
TGTGCCAGCAGTTTAGGGACAGCCCCCGTAGTTTCCTCCTACAATGAGCAGTTCTTC	CASSLGTAPVVSSYNEQFF	TRBV12-3/TRBV12-4	TRBJ2-1	.	.
TGTGCCAGCAGCCAATCGGGACTAGCGGGAAGAGGGGGTACGCAGTATTTT	CASSQSGLAGRGGTQYF	TRBV7-8	TRBJ2-3	TRBD2	many
TGCAGTGCCAGCGTGGGTAGCAATCAGCCCCAGCGTTTT	CSASVGSNQPQRF	TRBV20-1	TRBJ1-5	.	.
TGTGCCTGGAGTGTCCAGGGTGGGGGCTACACCTTC	CAWSVQGGGYTF	TRBV30	TRBJ1-2	.	once
TGTGCCAGCTCACCACCGAGTCCGGGAGAGACCCAGTACTTC	CASSPPSPGETQYF	TRBV18	TRBJ2-5	.	.
TGCAGTGGGAGGGAGCGGGGGGTCCCCACGCAGTATTTT	CSGRERGVPTQYF	TRBV20-1	TRBJ2-3	TRBD2	few
TGTGCCACCAGCAGAGGCCCCAATAGTGGGAGGAACATTCAGTACTTC	CATSRGPNSGRNIQYF	TRBV15	TRBJ2-4	.	.
TGTGCCAGCAGTTACTCGGCCGATCTAGGGTTCTTC	CASSYSADLGFF	TRBV6-2/TRBV6-3	TRBJ2-1	.	few
TGTGCCAGCTCACCACCCAGGACAAGCCAGACAGATACGCAGTATTTT	CASSPPRTSQTDTQYF	TRBV18	TRBJ2-3	.	.
TGTGCCAGCAGTTCTTACTATCCCTACGAGCAGTACTTC	CASSSYYPYEQYF	TRBV28	TRBJ2-7	.	.
TGTGCCAGCAGTTACCGGGGAAGCGGGAGCGGCCCGCAAGAGACCCAGTACTTC	CASSYRGSGSGPQETQYF	TRBV6-2/TRBV6-3	TRBJ2-5	TRBD2	many
TGTGCCAGTAGCCGCGGGACTAGCGGGACCGTCCGTGACTTC	CASSRGTSGTVRDF	TRBV19	TRBJ2-7	TRBD2	.
TGTGCCAGCAGCTTGGCCTATAATCAGCCCCAGCATTTT	CASSLAYNQPQHF	TRBV11-2	TRBJ1-5	.	many
TGTGCCAGCAGCGCCAGGCCCTTGGGGACAGGGTTCAACGAGCAGTACTTC	CASSARPLGTGFNEQYF	TRBV7-2	TRBJ2-7	TRBD1	many
TGTGCCAGCAGTTCATCGGGGTTTGGGTTTGGCTACACCTTC	CASSSSGFGFGYTF	TRBV27	TRBJ1-2	.	few
TGTGCCATCAGTAAGGGGACCGAATATGAAGCTTTCTTT	CAISKGTEYEAFF	TRBV10-3	TRBJ1-1	.	.
TGTGCCACCACCCGGCTAGCGGGGACATCTTACAATGAGCAGTTCTTC	CATTRLAGTSYNEQFF	TRBV24-1	TRBJ2-1	TRBD2	few
TGTGCCAGCAGTGAAGGACAGGGGTATAACACTGAAGCTTTCTTT	CASSEGQGYNTEAFF	TRBV2	TRBJ1-1	TRBD1	few
TGTGCCAGCAGTTTAAACCACTTCGCAGGTTACAATGAGCAGTTCTTC	CASSLNHFAGYNEQFF	TRBV7-9	TRBJ2-1	.	many
TGTGCCTCTTCGGGACTAGCGGGCAAAGTTGGGTCATACAATGAGCAGTTCTTC	CASSGLAGKVGSYNEQFF	TRBV7-2	TRBJ2-1	TRBD2	many
TGTGCCATCAGTGCGACAGGGGGAATGGAGGAAGCTTTCTTT	CAISATGGMEEAFF	TRBV10-3	TRBJ1-1	TRBD1	.
TGTGCCAGCAGATCAACAGGGGGCGCGGGTAATACGCAGTATTTT	CASRSTGGAGNTQYF	TRBV11-2	TRBJ2-3	TRBD1	few
TGTGCCAGCAGCCGACTAGCGGGTTTGAATGAGCAGTTCTTC	CASSRLAGLNEQFF	TRBV7-2	TRBJ2-1	TRBD2	few
TGTGCCAGCAGCTTAGGGACACCCCCCGGGGAGCTGTTTTTT	CASSLGTPPGELFF	TRBV5-5	TRBJ2-2	.	many
TGTGCCAGCAGTTCCAAGGCCCACCTTTTGGACAAGGAAAAACTGTTTTTT	CASSSKAHLLDKEKLFF	TRBV28	TRBJ1-4	.	few
TGTGCCAGCAGTTACTCGAGTGGGGCGGGCACAGATACGCAGTATTTT	CASSYSSGAGTDTQYF	TRBV6-8	TRBJ2-3	.	.
TGTGCCAGTAGTATCGGCAGAACCTACGAGCAGTACTTC	CASSIGRTYEQYF	TRBV19	TRBJ2-7	.	.
TGTGCCATCAGTGAATGGCAGGGGGCTAACAATGAGCAGTTCTTC	CAISEWQGANNEQFF	TRBV10-3	TRBJ2-1	TRBD1	.
TGTGCCAGCAGCCCCAGGACTAGCGGGAGGGCCACTTACAATGAGCAGTTCTTC	CASSPRTSGRATYNEQFF	TRBV3-1	TRBJ2-1	TRBD2	.
TGTGCCAGCAGTTTAGGGGAACTAGGGGCTGAGACTGAAGCTTTCTTT	CASSLGELGAETEAFF	TRBV12-3/TRBV12-4	TRBJ1-1	.	once
TGTGCCAGCATGACTAGCGGGAATACGCAGTATTTT	CASMTSGNTQYF	TRBV12-3/TRBV12-4	TRBJ2-3	TRBD2	many
TGTGCCAGCAGCTTAGCTGGGGCCCCCAATCAGCCCCAGCATTTT	CASSLAGAPNQPQHF	TRBV7-2	TRBJ1-5	.	few
TGTGCCAGCAGCCCAGGGACTAGCGACTACAATGAGCAGTTCTTC	CASSPGTSDYNEQFF	TRBV3-1	TRBJ2-1	TRBD2	.
TGTGCCAGCAGCCCCCCAGGCACAGATACGCAGTATTTT	CASSPPGTDTQYF	TRBV7-2	TRBJ2-3	.	many
TGTGCCAGCAGCTTGGGACCTTACTACGAGCAGTACTTC	CASSLGPYYEQYF	TRBV5-5	TRBJ2-7	.	few
TGCAGTGCTAGAGGCTCTGGTGGCACCGGGGAGCTGTTTTTT	CSARGSGGTGELFF	TRBV20-1	TRBJ2-2	.	.
TGTGCCAGCAGCTTACAGGGGGCCCTGAATGAAAAACTGTTTTTT	CASSLQGALNEKLFF	TRBV11-2	TRBJ1-4	TRBD1	many
TGTGCCAGCAGCCCGTTGGGTAGCCAGTGGGGGAAGTTGAGTAATGAGCAGTTCTTC	CASSPLGSQWGKLSNEQFF	TRBV3-1	TRBJ2-1	.	.
TGTGCCAGCAGCTTAGCGCTGGGACAACAATACGAGCAGTACTTC	CASSLALGQQYEQYF	TRBV7-8	TRBJ2-7	.	many
TGTGCCAGCAGCTTTCCCCGTACAGGACAGAGGTTAAGTATATCGAACACTGAAGCTTTCTTT	CASSFPRTGQRLSISNTEAFF	TRBV7-9	TRBJ1-1	.	few
TGTGCCATCAGTGCGAGGAGCAATCAGCCCCAGCATTTT	CAISARSNQPQHF	TRBV10-3	TRBJ1-5	.	.
TGTGCCAGCAGCTGGGGGGACATTCTAGGCGAGACCCAGTACTTC	CASSWGDILGETQYF	TRBV5-4	TRBJ2-5	.	.
TGTGCCAGCAGCCCCTTTAGCGGGGATCAAGCCTACGAGCAGTACTTC	CASSPFSGDQAYEQYF	TRBV7-2	TRBJ2-7	TRBD2	many